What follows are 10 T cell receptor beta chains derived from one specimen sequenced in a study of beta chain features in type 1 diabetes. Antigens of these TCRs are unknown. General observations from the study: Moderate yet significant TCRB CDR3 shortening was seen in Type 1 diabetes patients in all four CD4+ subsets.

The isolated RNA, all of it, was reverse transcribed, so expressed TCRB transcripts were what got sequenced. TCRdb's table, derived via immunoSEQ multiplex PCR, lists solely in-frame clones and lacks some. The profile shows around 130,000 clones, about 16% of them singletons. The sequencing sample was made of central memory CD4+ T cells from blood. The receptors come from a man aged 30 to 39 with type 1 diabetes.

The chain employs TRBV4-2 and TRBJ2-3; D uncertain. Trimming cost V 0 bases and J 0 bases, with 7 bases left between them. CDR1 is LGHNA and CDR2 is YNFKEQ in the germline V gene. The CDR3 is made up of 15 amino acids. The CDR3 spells CASSQDTQSTDTQYF. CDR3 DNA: TGTGCCAGCAGCCAAGATACCCAAAGCACAGATACGCAGTATTTT.

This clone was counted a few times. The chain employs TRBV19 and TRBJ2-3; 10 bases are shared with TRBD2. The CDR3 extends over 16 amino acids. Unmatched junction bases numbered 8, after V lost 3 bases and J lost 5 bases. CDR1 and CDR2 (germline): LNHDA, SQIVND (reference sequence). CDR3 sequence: CASSMLSSGGEDTQYF. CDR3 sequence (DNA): TGTGCCAGTAGTATGTTGTCTAGCGGGGGCGAAGATACGCAGTATTTT.

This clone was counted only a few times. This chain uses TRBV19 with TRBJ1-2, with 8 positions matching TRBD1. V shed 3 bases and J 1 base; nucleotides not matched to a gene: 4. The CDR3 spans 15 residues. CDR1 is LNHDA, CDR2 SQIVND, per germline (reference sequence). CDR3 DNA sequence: TGTGCCAGTAGTATCGGACAGGGAGTTAACTATGGCTACACCTTC. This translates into CASSIGQGVNYGYTF.

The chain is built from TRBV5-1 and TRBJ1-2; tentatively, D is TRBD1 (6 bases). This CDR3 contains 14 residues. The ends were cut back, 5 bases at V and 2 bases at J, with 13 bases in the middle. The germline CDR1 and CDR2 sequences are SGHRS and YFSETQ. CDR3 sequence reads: CASSPGHKNYGYTF. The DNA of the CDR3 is TGCGCCAGCAGTCCGGGACACAAAAACTATGGCTACACCTTC.

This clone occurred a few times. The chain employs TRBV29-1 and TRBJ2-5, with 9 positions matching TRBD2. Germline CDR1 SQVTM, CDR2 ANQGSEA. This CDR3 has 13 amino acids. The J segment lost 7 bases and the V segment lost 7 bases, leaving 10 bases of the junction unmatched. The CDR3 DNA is TGCAGCGAGCTCGCGGGGGGGTCTAGGACCCAGTACTTC. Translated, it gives CSELAGGSRTQYF.

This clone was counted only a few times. This CDR3 reads CASSSGRGEKLFF. Here the CDR3 DNA reads TGTGCCAGCAGTTCCGGGAGAGGCGAAAAACTGTTTTTT. The chain couples TRBV6-5 to TRBJ1-4; D is undetermined. Looked up from germline, CDR1 is MNHEY and CDR2 is SVGAGI. The CDR3 has 13 residues. V lost 4 bases, J lost 8 bases, and 11 bases lay in between.

For the CDR3, the DNA is TGTGCCAGCAGCTTAGACGGCGGGACAGTCAATGAGCAGTTCTTC. This translates into CASSLDGGTVNEQFF. The chain couples TRBV7-9 to TRBJ2-1; the D gene is possibly TRBD1 (7 bases). The V and J ends lost 1 base and 6 bases respectively, with 13 bases between them. The CDR3 sequence is 15 residues long. The germline V gene encodes CDR1 SEHNR and CDR2 FQNEAQ (reference sequence).

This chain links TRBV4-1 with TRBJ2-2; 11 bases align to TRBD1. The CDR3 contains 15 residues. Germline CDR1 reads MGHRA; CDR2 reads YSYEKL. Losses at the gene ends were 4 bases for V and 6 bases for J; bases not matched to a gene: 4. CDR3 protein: CASSPGQGAAGELFF. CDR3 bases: TGCGCCAGCAGCCCTGGACAGGGGGCGGCCGGGGAGCTGTTTTTT.

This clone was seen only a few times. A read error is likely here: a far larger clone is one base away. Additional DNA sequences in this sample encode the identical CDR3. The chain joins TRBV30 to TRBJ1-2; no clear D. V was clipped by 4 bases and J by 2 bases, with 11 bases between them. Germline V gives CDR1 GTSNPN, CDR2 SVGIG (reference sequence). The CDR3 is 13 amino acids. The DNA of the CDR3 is TGTGCCTGGAACCGGTTAACAAACTATGGCTACACCTTC. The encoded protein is CAWNRLTNYGYTF.

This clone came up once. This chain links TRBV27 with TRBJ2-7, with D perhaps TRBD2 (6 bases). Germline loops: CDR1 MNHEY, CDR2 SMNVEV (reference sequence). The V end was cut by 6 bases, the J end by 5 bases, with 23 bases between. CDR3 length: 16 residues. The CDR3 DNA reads TGTGCCAGCAGCCTAGCAGGTATTCGGGGGTCCAACGAGCAGTACTTC. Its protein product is CASSLAGIRGSNEQYF.